Each of the 20 T cell receptor beta chains below was sequenced from the same sample in a study of blood T cell repertoires in COVID-19. Method: immunoSEQ multiplex PCR; TCRdb's copy keeps in-frame clones and lacks some. The data show under 450,000 clones, with approximately 89% seen just once and roughly 0.9% held by the top ten. Sequenced sample: PBMCs or T cells enriched from blood (not recorded which). The receptors shown here come from a woman in her thirties or forties who had been exposed to COVID-19.

V usage is TRBV19 and J usage is TRBJ2-7; TRBD2 agrees at 10 bases. With V trimmed by 5 bases and J by 4 bases, 2 bases remained unmatched. Germline CDR1 LNHDA, CDR2 SQIVND (reference sequence). This CDR3 has 13 amino acids. The CDR3 nucleotides are TGTGCCAGTAGTCCAGCGGGAGGGTACGAGCAGTACTTC. Translating gives CASSPAGGYEQYF.

The genes are TRBV27 and TRBJ1-2; D gene ambiguous. Per the germline V gene, CDR1 is MNHEY and CDR2 is SMNVEV (reference sequence). The V end was cut by 3 bases, the J end by 5 bases, with 7 bases between. The CDR3 is made up of 12 amino acids. Written as DNA, the CDR3 is TGTGCCAGCAGTTTTCCGGGTTATGGCTACACCTTC. Its translation: CASSFPGYGYTF.

V gene TRBV9 combines with J gene TRBJ2-3; D is perhaps TRBD2 (6 bases). V lost 3 bases and J 1 base, leaving 12 bases between the germline ends. The CDR3 has 15 residues. Germline CDR1 SGDLS, CDR2 YYNGEE. The CDR3 region has the DNA TGTGCCAGCAGCGGGGGGGAATGGGGCACAGATACGCAGTATTTT. Amino acids: CASSGGEWGTDTQYF.

V usage is TRBV7-6 and J usage is TRBJ1-6; no clear D. The V gene lost 2 bases and the J gene lost 10 bases, with 12 bases spanning the gap. There are 14 residues in the CDR3. Germline V CDR1 and CDR2: SGHVS, FNYEAQ. The DNA for the CDR3 is TGTGCCAGCAGCTTACGTCCCCGCGGGTCACCCCTCCACTTT. Translating it yields CASSLRPRGSPLHF.

This chain joins TRBV10-3 and TRBJ1-1; TRBD1 agrees at 8 bases. Germline CDR1 reads ENHRY; CDR2 reads SYGVKD. Trimming cost V 5 bases and J 1 base; bases outside gene matches: 6. The CDR3 covers 15 residues. CDR3 protein: CAISPGGTGNTEAFF. The CDR3 bases are TGTGCCATCAGTCCCGGCGGGACAGGGAACACTGAAGCTTTCTTT.

The rearrangement links TRBV23-1 to TRBJ2-5, with D uncertain. TRBV23-1 is marked as an open reading frame, function uncertain. The CDR3 extends over 15 amino acids. With 7 bases removed from V and 0 bases from J, the gap between germline ends came to 15 bases. The CDR3 DNA reads TGCGCCAGCAAGTCGTCGGGTCCGAACCAAGAGACCCAGTACTTC. This encodes CASKSSGPNQETQYF.

The V call is TRBV29-1, the J call TRBJ2-1, with TRBD2 matching 10 bases. Germline-derived CDR1 and CDR2 are SQVTM and ANQGSEA. The CDR3 totals 12 residues. The CDR3 is CGWGLATNEQFF. The CDR3 bases are TGCGGATGGGGACTAGCGACTAATGAGCAGTTCTTC.

The chain employs TRBV7-9 and TRBJ1-4, with a weak D call TRBD1 (6 bases). V gave up 6 bases and J gave up 4 bases, with 12 bases separating them. The CDR3 is made up of 14 amino acids. CDR1 and CDR2 from the germline V gene are SEHNR and FQNEAQ (reference sequence). CDR3 sequence (DNA): TGTGCCAGCAGGAGGGGGAACGGTAATGAAAAACTGTTTTTT. The encoded protein is CASRRGNGNEKLFF. Using reference TRBV7-9 and TRBJ1-4 for the parts outside the CDR3, the full variable domain is DTGVSQNPRHKITKRGQNVTFRCDPISEHNRLYWYRQTLGQGPEFLTYFQNEAQLEKSRLLSDRFSAERPKGSFSTLEIQRTEQGDSAMYLCASRRGNGNEKLFFGSGTQLSVL.

The chain couples TRBV7-3 to TRBJ2-2; D uncertain. The CDR3 is 15 residues long. Trimming stripped 5 bases from V and 3 bases from J, with 13 bases between. CDR1 and CDR2 (germline): SGHTA, FQGTGA. For the CDR3, the DNA is TGTGCCAGCAGCCCACGTCGGTTGGACACCGGGGAGCTGTTTTTT. The encoded protein is CASSPRRLDTGELFF.

The chain employs TRBV19 and TRBJ1-3, with D tentatively TRBD1 (6 bases). Per the germline V gene, CDR1 is LNHDA and CDR2 is SQIVND (reference sequence). The V gene lost 7 bases and the J gene lost 3 bases, with 25 bases spanning the gap. The CDR3 has 18 amino acids. The CDR3, as DNA: TGTGCCAGTAACACTCCCCGGGGAGCAGGGGCTGGTGGAAACACCATATATTTT. This gives the protein CASNTPRGAGAGGNTIYF.

The CDR3 DNA is TGCGCCAGCAGCCACCCCTGGGGAGACATGTATGAAGCTTTCTTT. Amino acids: CASSHPWGDMYEAFF. The chain combines TRBV4-1 with TRBJ1-1; D is uncertain. Germline assignment: CDR1 MGHRA and CDR2 YSYEKL. V lost 3 bases to trimming and J lost 7 bases, with 18 bases between them. This CDR3 is 15 amino acids long.

This chain links TRBV6-4 with TRBJ1-2; D unclear. The germline CDR1 and CDR2 sequences are MRHNA and SNTAGT. CDR3 length: 13 residues. Trimming took 2 bases from V and 8 from J, leaving 12 bases between them. The CDR3 DNA sequence: TGTGCCAGCAGTGACAATAGAGGGTCCGGCTACACCTTC. Protein sequence: CASSDNRGSGYTF.

The V and J genes are TRBV25-1 and TRBJ2-1; the match to TRBD1 covers 7 bases. In germline, CDR1 is MGHDK, CDR2 SYGVNS. The V gene end was trimmed by 1 base and the J gene end by 5 bases; junction bases not matched to a gene: 8. The length of the CDR3 is 16 residues. In DNA, the CDR3 is TGTGCCAGCAGTGAATTGACAGGGCCAAGCCACAATGAGCAGTTCTTC. Its translation is CASSELTGPSHNEQFF.

Points on this clone: The same CDR3 can be traced to other DNA sequences in this sample. The chain carries TRBV5-1 and TRBJ1-6, with 7 bases aligning to TRBD1. The J segment lost 7 bases and the V segment lost 4 bases, leaving 5 bases of the junction unmatched. Germline V CDR1 and CDR2: SGHRS, YFSETQ. The CDR3 totals 14 residues. CDR3 protein: CASSVTGVNSPLHF. The CDR3 region has the DNA TGCGCCAGCAGCGTCACAGGGGTGAATTCACCCCTCCACTTT.

The V call is TRBV6-5, the J call TRBJ1-1, with D perhaps matching TRBD1 (6 bases). This CDR3 is built from 11 residues. Germline values: CDR1 MNHEY, CDR2 SVGAGI. V lost 2 bases and J lost 11, with 9 bases in between. This CDR3 reads CASSYEGGAFF. DNA for the CDR3: TGTGCCAGCAGTTACGAGGGGGGGGCTTTCTTT.

This rearrangement joins TRBV27 to TRBJ1-1, with 8 bases lining up with TRBD1. The CDR3 covers 16 residues. CDR1 MNHEY and CDR2 SMNVEV come from the germline V gene (reference sequence). Trimming cost V 5 bases and J 3 bases; bases outside gene matches: 11. The CDR3 DNA sequence: TGTGCCAGCAGTAAATATGCGTCAGGGGGCTACACTGAAGCTTTCTTT. Translating gives CASSKYASGGYTEAFF.

The chain recombines TRBV7-2 with TRBJ2-3; the D gene is possibly TRBD1 (5 bases). The CDR3 covers 15 residues. The germline gives CDR1 SGHTA, CDR2 FQGNSA. V lost 4 bases and J lost 5, with 16 bases in between. The CDR3 coding sequence is TGTGCCAGCAGCTCGAGACAAGGGGCCGGAGATACGCAGTATTTT. Translating gives CASSSRQGAGDTQYF.

The CDR3 DNA reads TGTGCCAGCAGCTTAGAGGGGACAGCCCGGTTTCGAAATTCACCCCTCCACTTT. Protein product: CASSLEGTARFRNSPLHF. The chain links TRBV7-2 to TRBJ1-6; 7 bases fit TRBD1. The junction had 13 bases not matched to a gene; V was cut back by 1 base and J by 7 bases. The CDR3 loop spans 18 amino acids. CDR1 is SGHTA, CDR2 FQGNSA, per germline.

J is TRBJ1-5 and V is TRBV15; D is uncertain. The CDR3 is made up of 15 amino acids. Germline V gives CDR1 LNHNV, CDR2 YYDKDF (reference sequence). V was pared by 0 bases and J by 6 bases, with 12 bases between. This CDR3 is CATSRDSAGTQPQHF. For the CDR3, the DNA is TGTGCCACCAGCAGAGATTCGGCGGGAACTCAGCCCCAGCATTTT.

The chain carries TRBV29-1 and TRBJ1-2, with 9 bases identical to TRBD1. Trimming removed 6 bases from V and 3 bases from J; junction bases left unmatched: 8. CDR3 size: 14 residues. Germline lookup yields CDR1 SQVTM and CDR2 ANQGSEA. In DNA, the CDR3 is TGCAGCGTCGTTCCGGGACAGGGTCACTATGGCTACACCTTC. It translates to CSVVPGQGHYGYTF.